This T cell receptor (beta chain) was obtained from a study of cytomegalovirus exposure and HLA in healthy donors. Study details: In a later analysis, the roughly 130 validation repertoires were reported to have used the same platform as the approximately 670 first-cohort repertoires.

The protocol was immunoSEQ multiplex PCR, while the TCRdb copy is restricted to in-frame clones and leaves out a portion. The data hold some 170,000 clones, with roughly 86% observed a single time. General study results and limits: In vitro experiments confirmed that a few CMV-associated chains were specific for CMV antigens.

In regard to this clone: What it binds is not known.

In germline, CDR1 is SGHDT, CDR2 YYEEEE. The CDR3 has 15 amino acids. Trimming removed 3 bases from V and 8 bases from J; junction bases left unmatched: 7. This TCR came from a man aged 30 to 39 in good health and CMV-seropositive. This chain links TRBV5-6 with TRBJ2-1; 11 bases fit TRBD2. The specimen sequenced was PBMCs. The CDR3 loop is CASSYGSGGAYEQFF. The CDR3 coding sequence is TGTGCCAGCAGCTATGGTAGCGGGGGGGCATATGAGCAGTTCTTC.